This T cell receptor beta chain was profiled in a study of shared clonotypes between healthy human individuals. The CDR3 runs 15 residues. The ends were cut back, 3 bases at V and 6 bases at J, with 16 bases in the middle. CDR1 and CDR2 (germline): SGHRS, YFSETQ. Assay: immunoSEQ multiplex PCR; the TCRdb copy retains only in-frame clones and omits some. The sample has some 500,000 clones, roughly 95% seen once; the top ten hold approximately 0.067%. V gene TRBV5-1 combines with J gene TRBJ2-1, with D possibly being TRBD1 or TRBD2 (7 bases each). The specimen sequenced was naive CD4+ T cells sorted from blood. Subset meaning: CD45RA+ positively selected. This sequence originates from a woman in her twenties or thirties in good health. Written as DNA, the CDR3 is TGCGCCAGCAGCTCAAGCGGGGCAGGGGGCAATGAGCAGTTCTTC. It specifies CASSSSGAGGNEQFF.